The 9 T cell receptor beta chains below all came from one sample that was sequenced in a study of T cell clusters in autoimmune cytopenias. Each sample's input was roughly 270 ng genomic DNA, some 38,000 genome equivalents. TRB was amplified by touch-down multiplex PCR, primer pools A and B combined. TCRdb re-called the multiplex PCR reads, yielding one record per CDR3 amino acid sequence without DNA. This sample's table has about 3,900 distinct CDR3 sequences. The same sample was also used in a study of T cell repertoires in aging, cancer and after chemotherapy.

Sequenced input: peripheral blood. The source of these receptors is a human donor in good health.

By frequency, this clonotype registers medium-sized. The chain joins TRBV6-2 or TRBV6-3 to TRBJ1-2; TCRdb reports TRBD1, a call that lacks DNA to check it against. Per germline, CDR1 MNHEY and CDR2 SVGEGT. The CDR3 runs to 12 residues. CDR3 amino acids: CASSWDNYGYTF.

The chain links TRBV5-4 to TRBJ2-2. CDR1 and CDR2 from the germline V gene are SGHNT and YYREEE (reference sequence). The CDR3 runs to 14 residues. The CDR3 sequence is CASSYRVATGELFF.

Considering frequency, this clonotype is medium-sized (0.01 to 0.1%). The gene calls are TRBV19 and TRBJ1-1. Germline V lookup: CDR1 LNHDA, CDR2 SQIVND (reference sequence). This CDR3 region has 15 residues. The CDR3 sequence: CASSTGGTAVHEAFF.

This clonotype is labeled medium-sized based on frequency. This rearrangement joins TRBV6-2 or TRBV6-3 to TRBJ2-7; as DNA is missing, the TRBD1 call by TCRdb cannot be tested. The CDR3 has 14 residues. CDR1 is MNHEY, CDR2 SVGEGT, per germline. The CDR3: CASSSWTGDYEQYF.

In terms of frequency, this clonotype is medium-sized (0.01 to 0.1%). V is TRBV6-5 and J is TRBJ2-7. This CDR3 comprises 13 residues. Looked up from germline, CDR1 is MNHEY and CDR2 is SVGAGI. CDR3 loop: CASSYSIGNEQYF.

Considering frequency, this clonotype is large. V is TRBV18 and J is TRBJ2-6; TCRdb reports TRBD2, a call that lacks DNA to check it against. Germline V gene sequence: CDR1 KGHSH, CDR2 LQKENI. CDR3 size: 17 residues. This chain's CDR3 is CASSPGASWSGANVLTF.

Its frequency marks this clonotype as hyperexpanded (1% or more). The CDR3 protein is CASNEGQGSYNEQFF. The chain combines TRBV19 with TRBJ2-1; without DNA, the TCRdb call of TRBD1 cannot be checked. The CDR3 is 15 residues long. Germline V lookup: CDR1 LNHDA, CDR2 SQIVND (reference sequence).

Here the CDR3 reads CAITGTGLNEQFF. This chain links TRBV10-3 with TRBJ2-1; lacking DNA, the TRBD1 call made by TCRdb goes unchecked. This CDR3 is built from 13 residues. The V gene's germline CDR1 is ENHRY and CDR2 SYGVKD.

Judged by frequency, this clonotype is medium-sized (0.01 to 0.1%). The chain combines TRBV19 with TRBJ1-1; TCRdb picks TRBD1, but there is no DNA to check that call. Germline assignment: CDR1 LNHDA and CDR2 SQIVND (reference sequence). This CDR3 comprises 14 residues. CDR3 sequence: CASSIRGSDTEAFF.